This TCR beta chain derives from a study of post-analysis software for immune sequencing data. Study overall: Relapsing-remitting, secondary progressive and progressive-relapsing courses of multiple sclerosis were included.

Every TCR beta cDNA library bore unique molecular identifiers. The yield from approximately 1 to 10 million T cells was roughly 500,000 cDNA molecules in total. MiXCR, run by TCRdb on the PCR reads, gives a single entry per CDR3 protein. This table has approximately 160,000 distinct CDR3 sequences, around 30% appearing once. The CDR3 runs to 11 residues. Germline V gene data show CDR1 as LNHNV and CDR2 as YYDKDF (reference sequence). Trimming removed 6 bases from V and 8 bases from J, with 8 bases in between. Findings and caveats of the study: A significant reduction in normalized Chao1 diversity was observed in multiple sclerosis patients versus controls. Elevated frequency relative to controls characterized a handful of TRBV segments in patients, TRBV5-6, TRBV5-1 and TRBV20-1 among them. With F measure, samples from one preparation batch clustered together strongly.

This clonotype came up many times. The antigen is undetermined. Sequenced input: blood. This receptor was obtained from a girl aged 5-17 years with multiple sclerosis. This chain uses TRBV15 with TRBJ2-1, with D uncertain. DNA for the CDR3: TGTGCCACCAGTGGGTTCTATGAGCAGTTCTTC. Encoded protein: CATSGFYEQFF.